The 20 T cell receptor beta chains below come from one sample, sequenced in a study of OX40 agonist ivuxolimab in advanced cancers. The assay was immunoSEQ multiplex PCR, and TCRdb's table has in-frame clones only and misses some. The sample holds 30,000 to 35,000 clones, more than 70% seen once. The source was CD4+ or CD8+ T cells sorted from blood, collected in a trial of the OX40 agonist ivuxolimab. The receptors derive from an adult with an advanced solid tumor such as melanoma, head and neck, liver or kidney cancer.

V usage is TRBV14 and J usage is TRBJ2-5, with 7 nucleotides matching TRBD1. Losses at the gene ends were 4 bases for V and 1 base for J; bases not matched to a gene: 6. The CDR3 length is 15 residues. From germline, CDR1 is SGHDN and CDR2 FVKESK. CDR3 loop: CASSPLGQIQETQYF. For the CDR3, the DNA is TGTGCCAGCAGCCCGTTGGGACAGATCCAAGAGACCCAGTACTTC.

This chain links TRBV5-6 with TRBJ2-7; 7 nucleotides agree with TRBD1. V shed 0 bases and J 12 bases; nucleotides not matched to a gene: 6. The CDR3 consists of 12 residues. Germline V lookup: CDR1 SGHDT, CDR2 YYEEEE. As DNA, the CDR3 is TGTGCCAGCAGCTTGGCACAGGGGATAGGGTACTTC. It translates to CASSLAQGIGYF.

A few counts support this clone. In DNA form, the CDR3 reads TGTGCCAGCAGTGGTTCTAGCGGGGGGCAGTACGAGCAGTACTTC. This sequence encodes CASSGSSGGQYEQYF. The chain combines TRBV2 with TRBJ2-7, with 11 bases lining up with TRBD2. Trimming at V came to 4 bases and at J to 4 bases, leaving 6 bases not matched to a gene. CDR1 SNHLY and CDR2 FYNNEI come from the germline V gene. CDR3 length: 15 residues.

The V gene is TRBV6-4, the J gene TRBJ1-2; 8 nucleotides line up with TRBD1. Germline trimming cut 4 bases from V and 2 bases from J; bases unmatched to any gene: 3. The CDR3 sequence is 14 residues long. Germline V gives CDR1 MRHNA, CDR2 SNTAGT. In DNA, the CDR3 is TGTGCCAGCAGTGGCGGACAGGGAAACTATGGCTACACCTTC. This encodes CASSGGQGNYGYTF.

DNA of the CDR3: TGTGCCAGTAGGCTTAATACGGGGGATGGAGCTTTCTTT. Amino acid sequence: CASRLNTGDGAFF. V and J are TRBV7-9 and TRBJ1-1, with D possibly TRBD1 on 5 matching bases. The CDR3 totals 13 residues. Germline V lookup: CDR1 SEHNR, CDR2 FQNEAQ (reference sequence). The V gene lost 9 bases and the J gene lost 10 bases, with 21 bases spanning the gap.

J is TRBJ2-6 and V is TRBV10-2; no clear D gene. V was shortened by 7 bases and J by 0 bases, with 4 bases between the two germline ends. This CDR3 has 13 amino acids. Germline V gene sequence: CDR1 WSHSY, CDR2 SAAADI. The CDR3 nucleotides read TGCGCCAGCACCTTCTCTGGGGCCAACGTCCTGACTTTC. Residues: CASTFSGANVLTF.

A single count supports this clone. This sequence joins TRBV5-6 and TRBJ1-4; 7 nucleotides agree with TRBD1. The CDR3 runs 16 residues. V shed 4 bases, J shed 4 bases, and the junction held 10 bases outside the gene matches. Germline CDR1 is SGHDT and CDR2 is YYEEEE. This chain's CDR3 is CASSATTGAFNEKLFF. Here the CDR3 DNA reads TGTGCCAGCAGCGCTACCACAGGGGCCTTTAATGAAAAACTGTTTTTT. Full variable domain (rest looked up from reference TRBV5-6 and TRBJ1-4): DAGVTQSPTHLIKTRGQQVTLRCSPKSGHDTVSWYQQALGQGPQFIFQYYEEEERQRGNFPDRFSGHQFPNYSSELNVNALLLGDSALYLCASSATTGAFNEKLFFGSGTQLSVL.

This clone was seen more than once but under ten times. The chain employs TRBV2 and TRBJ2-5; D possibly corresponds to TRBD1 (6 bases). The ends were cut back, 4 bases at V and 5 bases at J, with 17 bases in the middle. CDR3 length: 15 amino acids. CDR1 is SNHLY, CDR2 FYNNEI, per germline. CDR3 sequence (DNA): TGTGCCAGCAGTGCACAGGACAGCCAAGGGGAGACCCAGTACTTC. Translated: CASSAQDSQGETQYF.

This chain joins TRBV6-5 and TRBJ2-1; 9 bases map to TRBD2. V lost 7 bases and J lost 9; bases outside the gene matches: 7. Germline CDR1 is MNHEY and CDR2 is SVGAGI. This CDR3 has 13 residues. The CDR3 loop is CASKGGGAGEQFF. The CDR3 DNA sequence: TGTGCCAGCAAAGGCGGGGGGGCCGGTGAGCAGTTCTTC.

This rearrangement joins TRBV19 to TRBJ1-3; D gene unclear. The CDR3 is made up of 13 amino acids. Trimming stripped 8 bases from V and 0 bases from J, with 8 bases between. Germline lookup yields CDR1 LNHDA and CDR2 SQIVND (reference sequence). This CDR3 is CASRYSSGNTIYF. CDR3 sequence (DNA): TGTGCCAGTCGCTACAGCTCTGGAAACACCATATATTTT.

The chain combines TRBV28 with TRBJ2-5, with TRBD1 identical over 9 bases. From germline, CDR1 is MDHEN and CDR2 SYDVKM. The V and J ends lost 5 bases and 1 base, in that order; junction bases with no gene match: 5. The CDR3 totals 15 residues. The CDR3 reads CASSAPGQGQETQYF. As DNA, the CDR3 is TGTGCCAGCAGTGCACCGGGACAGGGCCAAGAGACCCAGTACTTC.

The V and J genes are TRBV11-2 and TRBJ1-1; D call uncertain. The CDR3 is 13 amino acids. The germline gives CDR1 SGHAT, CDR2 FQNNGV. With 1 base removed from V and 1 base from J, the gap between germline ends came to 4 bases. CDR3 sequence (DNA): TGTGCCAGCAGCTTAGGGAGGAACACTGAAGCTTTCTTT. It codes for CASSLGRNTEAFF. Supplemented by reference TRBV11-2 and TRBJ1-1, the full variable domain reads EAGVAQSPRYKIIEKRQSVAFWCNPISGHATLYWYQQILGQGPKLLIQFQNNGVVDDSQLPKDRFSAERLKGVDSTLKIQPAKLEDSAVYLCASSLGRNTEAFFGQGTRLTVV.

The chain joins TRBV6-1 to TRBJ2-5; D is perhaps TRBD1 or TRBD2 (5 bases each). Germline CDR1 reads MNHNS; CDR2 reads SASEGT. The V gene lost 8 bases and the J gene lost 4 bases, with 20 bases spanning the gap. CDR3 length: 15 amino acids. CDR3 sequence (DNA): TGTGCCAGCTTTAATAAAGGGGACGGTTCAGAGACCCAGTACTTC. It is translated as CASFNKGDGSETQYF.

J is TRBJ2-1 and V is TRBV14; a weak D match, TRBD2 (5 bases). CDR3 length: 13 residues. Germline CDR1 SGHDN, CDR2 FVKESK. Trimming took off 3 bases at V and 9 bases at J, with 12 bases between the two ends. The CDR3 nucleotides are TGTGCCAGCAGCCAGCAGGACTTGGGTGAGCAGTTCTTC. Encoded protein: CASSQQDLGEQFF.

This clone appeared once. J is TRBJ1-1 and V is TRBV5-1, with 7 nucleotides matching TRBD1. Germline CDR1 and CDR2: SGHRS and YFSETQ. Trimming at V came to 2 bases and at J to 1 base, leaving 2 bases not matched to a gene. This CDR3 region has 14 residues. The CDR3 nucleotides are TGCGCCAGCAGCTTTACAGGGGAGAACACTGAAGCTTTCTTT. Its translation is CASSFTGENTEAFF.

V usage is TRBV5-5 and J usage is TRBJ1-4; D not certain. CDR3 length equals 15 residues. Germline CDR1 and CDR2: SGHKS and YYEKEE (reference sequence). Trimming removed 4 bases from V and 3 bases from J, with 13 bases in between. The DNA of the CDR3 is TGTGCCAGCAGCAGTTCTACACAGCCTAATGAAAAACTGTTTTTT. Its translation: CASSSSTQPNEKLFF.

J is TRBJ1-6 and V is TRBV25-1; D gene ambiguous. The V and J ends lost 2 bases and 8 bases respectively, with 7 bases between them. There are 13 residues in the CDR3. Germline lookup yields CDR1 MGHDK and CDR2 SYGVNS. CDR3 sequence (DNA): TGTGCCAGCAGTGAAAAGGACTATTCACCCCTCCACTTT. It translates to CASSEKDYSPLHF.

CDR3 region: CASSQQGTDTQYF. CDR3 DNA sequence: TGTGCCAGCAGCCAGCAGGGAACCGATACGCAGTATTTT. The chain links TRBV9 to TRBJ2-3, with D perhaps matching TRBD1 (5 bases). This CDR3 region has 13 residues. Germline loops: CDR1 SGDLS, CDR2 YYNGEE. V dropped 4 bases and J dropped 6 bases, with 12 bases sitting between them. The full variable domain, its missing parts supplied by reference TRBV9 and TRBJ2-3, is DSGVTQTPKHLITATGQRVTLRCSPRSGDLSVYWYQQSLDQGLQFLIQYYNGEERAKGNILERFSAQQFPDLHSELNLSSLELGDSALYFCASSQQGTDTQYFGPGTRLTVL.

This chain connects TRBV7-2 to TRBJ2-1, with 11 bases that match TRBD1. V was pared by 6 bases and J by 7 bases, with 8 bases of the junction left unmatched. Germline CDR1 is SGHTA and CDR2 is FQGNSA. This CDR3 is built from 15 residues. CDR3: CASSLQGTGGNEQFF. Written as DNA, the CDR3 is TGTGCCAGCAGTCTCCAAGGGACAGGGGGGAATGAGCAGTTCTTC.

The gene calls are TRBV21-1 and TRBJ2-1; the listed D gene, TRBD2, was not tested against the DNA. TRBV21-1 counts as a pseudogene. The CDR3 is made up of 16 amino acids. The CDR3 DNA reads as TGTGCCAGCCCCCCCGAACTAGCGGAGACCTACAATGAGCAGTTCTTC. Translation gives CASPPELAETYNEQFF.